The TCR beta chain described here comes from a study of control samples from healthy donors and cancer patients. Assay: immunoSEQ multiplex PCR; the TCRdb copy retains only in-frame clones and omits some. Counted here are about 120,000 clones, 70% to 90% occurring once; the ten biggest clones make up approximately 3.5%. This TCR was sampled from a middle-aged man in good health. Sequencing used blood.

The CDR3 nucleotides read TGTGCCAGCAGCCGGACCTACGGTGAGCAGTACTTC. Translated, it gives CASSRTYGEQYF. The chain carries TRBV6-5 and TRBJ2-7; D unresolved. Germline CDR1 reads MNHEY; CDR2 reads SVGAGI. This CDR3 contains 12 residues. The V end was cut by 6 bases, the J end by 7 bases, with 13 bases between.